This TCR beta chain was found in a study of T cell repertoires in cytomegalovirus infection. Study overall: Selected CMV epitopes included recently identified HLA-C-restricted ones as well as well-studied HLA-B-restricted ones. Public TCR beta signatures provided an indication of both CMV infection and a matching HLA type. Findings of the study overall: Accumulated public TCR beta family frequency recognized individuals carrying CMV together with the relevant HLA. Ex vivo responses were dominated by HLA-C-restricted CMV-specific TCR beta clonotypes.

From the reads, TCRdb called clonotypes with MiXCR, one entry per CDR3 protein. Among 900,000 to 950,000 distinct CDR3 sequences listed, approximately 31% were seen once. Worth noting for this clonotype: Its antigen is as yet unknown.

Germline V gene lookup returns CDR1 MNHEY and CDR2 SMNVEV (reference sequence). V gave up 4 bases and J gave up 0 bases; unmatched junction bases: 6. The CDR3 extends over 16 amino acids. Specimen: cultured CD8+ T cells from PBMCs, collected from culture after CMV antigen stimulation. The receptor comes from a human donor in good health (CMV status not recorded). Some clones in this sample may be carry-over from other donors' samples. The chain joins TRBV27 to TRBJ2-5, with 9 bases fitting TRBD2. For the CDR3, the DNA is TGTGCCAGCAGTTCCGTTAGCGGGGGAAACCAAGAGACCCAGTACTTC. Translating it yields CASSSVSGGNQETQYF.